This T cell receptor (beta chain) was found in a study of blood T cell repertoires in COVID-19. The wider study: Acute-phase and convalescent COVID-19 samples originated in the United States, Italy and Spain.

This table comes from immunoSEQ multiplex PCR, and its TCRdb copy is limited to in-frame clones, with some not included. Altogether 250,000 to 350,000 clones are present, roughly nine tenths being singletons, with the ten largest covering 2.6%. Germline CDR1 MDHEN, CDR2 SYDVKM. After removal of 5 bases from V and 4 bases from J, the junction contained 4 bases not matched to a gene. The CDR3 extends over 15 amino acids. The sequencing sample was made of PBMCs or T cells enriched from blood (not recorded which). The rearrangement links TRBV28 to TRBJ2-5; TRBD2 matches at 13 bases. The source of this sequence is a man aged 55-75 years who had recovered from COVID-19. CDR3 sequence (DNA): TGTGCCAGCAGTCTCGGACTAGCGGGAGTAGAGACCCAGTACTTC. It is translated as CASSLGLAGVETQYF.